This TCR beta chain was documented in a study of blood T cell repertoires in COVID-19. Here immunoSEQ multiplex PCR was the method, and the copy in TCRdb shows in-frame clones only, minus some. The table records about 210,000 clones, roughly 85% of them present only once. V gave up 11 bases and J gave up 3 bases, with 23 bases separating them. Germline lookup yields CDR1 MNHEY and CDR2 SVGAGI. The CDR3 loop spans 15 amino acids. This TCR came from a woman aged 65 to 85 with COVID-19, enrolled during active disease. The sample taken for sequencing was peripheral blood. The chain employs TRBV6-5 and TRBJ2-7; perhaps TRBD2 as D (6 bases). The CDR3 reads CAREGRDLALYEQYF. In nucleotides, the CDR3 is TGTGCCCGAGAGGGTCGGGACTTGGCCCTCTACGAGCAGTACTTC.